This T cell receptor beta chain was sequenced during a study of post-analysis software for immune sequencing data. Study-level findings and limits: Five or six TRBV segments, TRBV5-6, TRBV5-1 and TRBV20-1 among them, were found more frequent in patients than controls.

Each TCR beta cDNA library carried unique molecular identifiers. TCRdb used MiXCR to reprocess the PCR reads, holding one entry per CDR3 protein. There are more than 450,000 distinct CDR3 sequences in the sample; about 40% occur only once, and around 1.7% lies in the top ten. The CDR3 extends over 16 amino acids. CDR1 DFQATT and CDR2 SNEGSKA come from the germline V gene (reference sequence). Trimming removed 5 bases from V and 2 bases from J; junction bases left unmatched: 6. Details on this clonotype: The antigen is undetermined.

Sequenced material: blood. V gene TRBV20-1 combines with J gene TRBJ2-1; 13 nucleotides agree with TRBD2. The source is a girl aged 5 to 17 with multiple sclerosis. In DNA form, the CDR3 reads TGCAGTGCTTTCCGACTAGCGGGAGGTCCCTACAATGAGCAGTTCTTC. Translated, it gives CSAFRLAGGPYNEQFF.